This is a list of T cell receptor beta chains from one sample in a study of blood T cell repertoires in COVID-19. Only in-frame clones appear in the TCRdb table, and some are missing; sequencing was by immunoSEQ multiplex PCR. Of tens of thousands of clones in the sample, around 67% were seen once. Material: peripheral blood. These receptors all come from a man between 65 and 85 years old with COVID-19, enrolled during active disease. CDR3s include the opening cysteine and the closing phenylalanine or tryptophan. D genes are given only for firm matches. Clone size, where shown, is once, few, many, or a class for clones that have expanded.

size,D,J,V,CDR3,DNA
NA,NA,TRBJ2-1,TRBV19,CASSPFLAATEQFF,TGTGCCAGTAGCCCCTTTCTAGCCGCCACTGAGCAGTTCTTC
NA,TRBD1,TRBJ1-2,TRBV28,CASSSDRVVLGYTF,TGTGCCAGCAGCTCGGACAGGGTAGTACTGGGCTACACCTTC
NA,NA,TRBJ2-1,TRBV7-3,CASSLSRDSYNEQFF,TGTGCCAGCAGCTTATCCCGCGACTCCTACAATGAGCAGTTCTTC
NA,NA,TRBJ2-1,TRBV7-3,CASGRSHNEQFF,TGTGCCAGCGGGAGGTCCCACAATGAGCAGTTCTTC
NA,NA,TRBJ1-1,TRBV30,CAWRRLNTEAFF,TGTGCCTGGAGACGGTTGAACACTGAAGCTTTCTTT
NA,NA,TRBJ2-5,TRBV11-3,CASSLGTTQETQYF,TGTGCCAGCAGCTTAGGGACTACCCAAGAGACCCAGTACTTC
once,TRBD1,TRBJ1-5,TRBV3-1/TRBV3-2,CASSQDSGGQGGAYSNQPQHF,TGTGCCAGCAGCCAAGATTCGGGGGGACAGGGAGGGGCGTATAGCAATCAGCCCCAGCATTTT
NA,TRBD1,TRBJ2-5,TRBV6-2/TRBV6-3,CASSGQGQETQYF,TGTGCCAGCAGTGGACAGGGCCAAGAGACCCAGTACTTC
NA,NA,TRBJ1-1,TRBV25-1,CASKTGNTEAFF,TGTGCCAGCAAAACAGGGAACACTGAAGCTTTCTTT
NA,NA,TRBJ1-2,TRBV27,CASSLSAGARVYGYTF,TGTGCCAGCAGTTTATCCGCGGGGGCGCGGGTCTATGGCTACACCTTC
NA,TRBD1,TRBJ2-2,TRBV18,CASSRQGATDTGELFF,TGTGCCAGCTCACGACAGGGGGCAACGGACACCGGGGAGCTGTTTTTT
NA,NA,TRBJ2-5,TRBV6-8,CASGDRETQYF,TGTGCCAGCGGAGACAGAGAGACCCAGTACTTC
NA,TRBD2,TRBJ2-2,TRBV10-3,CAISLAGSNTGELFF,TGTGCCATCAGTCTAGCGGGATCGAACACCGGGGAGCTGTTTTTT
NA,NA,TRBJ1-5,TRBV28,CASSFGRGFGNQPQHF,TGTGCCAGCAGTTTTGGTAGGGGGTTTGGCAATCAGCCCCAGCATTTT
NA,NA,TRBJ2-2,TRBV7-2,CASSLMLLAYTGELFF,TGTGCCAGCAGCTTAATGTTACTAGCCTACACCGGGGAGCTGTTTTTT
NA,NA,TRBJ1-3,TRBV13,CASSLNRAGNTIYF,TGTGCCAGCAGCTTAAACAGGGCGGGCAACACCATATATTTT
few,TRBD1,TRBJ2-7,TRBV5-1,CASSPWTGGEQYF,TGCGCCAGCAGTCCTTGGACAGGGGGAGAGCAGTACTTC
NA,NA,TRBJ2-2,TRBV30,CALHTGAGRTGELFF,TGTGCCCTCCACACGGGAGCGGGCCGCACCGGGGAGCTGTTTTTT
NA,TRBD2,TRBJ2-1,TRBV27,CASSQGGTSDSYSYNEQFF,TGTGCCAGCAGCCAAGGCGGGACTAGCGATTCCTACTCCTACAATGAGCAGTTCTTC
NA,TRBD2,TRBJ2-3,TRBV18,CASSAGGTTDTQYF,TGTGCCAGCTCCGCGGGGGGCACCACCGATACGCAGTATTTT
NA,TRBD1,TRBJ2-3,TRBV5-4,CASSTGGRADTQYF,TGTGCCAGCAGCACAGGGGGCAGGGCAGATACGCAGTATTTT
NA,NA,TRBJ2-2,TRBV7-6,CASSLGALGAGELFF,TGTGCCAGCAGCTTAGGGGCTCTAGGGGCCGGGGAGCTGTTTTTT
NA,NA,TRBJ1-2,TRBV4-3,CASSQDEVGGRYGYTF,TGCGCCAGCAGCCAAGACGAAGTTGGGGGCAGGTATGGCTACACCTTC
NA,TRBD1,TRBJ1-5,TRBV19,CASSRDRNSNQPQHF,TGTGCCAGTAGCCGGGACAGAAATAGCAATCAGCCCCAGCATTTT
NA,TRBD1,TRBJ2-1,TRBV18,CASSLGPGQGIGNEQFF,TGTGCCAGCTCACTAGGCCCGGGACAGGGAATCGGCAATGAGCAGTTCTTC
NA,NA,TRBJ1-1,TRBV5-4,CASSLAGGLVNTEAFF,TGTGCCAGCAGCTTGGCCGGGGGGCTGGTGAACACTGAAGCTTTCTTT
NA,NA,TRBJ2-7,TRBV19,CASSILVSYEQYF,TGTGCCAGTAGTATACTAGTTTCCTACGAGCAGTACTTC
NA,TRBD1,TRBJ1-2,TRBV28,CASTSGQGRNYGYTF,TGTGCCAGCACTTCCGGACAGGGAAGGAACTATGGCTACACCTTC
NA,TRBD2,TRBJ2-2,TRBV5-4,CASSPGTSGRRSTPGELFF,TGTGCCAGCAGCCCGGGGACTAGCGGGAGGCGTTCCACCCCCGGGGAGCTGTTTTTT
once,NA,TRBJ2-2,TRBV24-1,CATSDFPDRNTGELFF,TGTGCCACCAGTGATTTTCCGGACAGGAACACCGGGGAGCTGTTTTTT
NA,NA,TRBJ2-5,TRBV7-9,CASSQSGETQYF,TGTGCCAGCAGCCAGTCGGGAGAGACCCAGTACTTC
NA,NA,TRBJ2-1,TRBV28,CASSLVVHNEQFF,TGTGCCAGCAGTTTAGTAGTCCACAATGAGCAGTTCTTC
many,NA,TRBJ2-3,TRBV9,CASSATGSTDTQYF,TGTGCCAGCAGCGCCACCGGGAGCACAGATACGCAGTATTTT
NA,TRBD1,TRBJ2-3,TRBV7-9,CASSLGQDRTNKRTDTQYF,TGTGCCAGCAGCTTAGGCCAGGACAGGACGAATAAACGCACAGATACGCAGTATTTT
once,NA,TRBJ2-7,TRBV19,CASSGGKSYEQYF,TGTGCCAGTAGTGGAGGGAAGTCCTACGAGCAGTACTTC
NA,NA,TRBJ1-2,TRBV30,CAWTSFRYGYTF,TGTGCCTGGACCTCTTTTCGGTATGGCTACACCTTC
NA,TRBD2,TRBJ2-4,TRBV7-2,CASSFIAGGFAKNIQYF,TGTGCCAGCAGCTTCATAGCGGGAGGGTTTGCCAAAAACATTCAGTACTTC
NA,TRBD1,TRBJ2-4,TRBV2,CASRKGQGLIIQYF,TGTGCCAGTCGGAAGGGACAGGGACTCATCATTCAGTACTTC
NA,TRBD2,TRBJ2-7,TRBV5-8,CASSVGPSGSYEQYF,TGTGCCAGCAGCGTAGGGCCTAGCGGGAGCTACGAGCAGTACTTC
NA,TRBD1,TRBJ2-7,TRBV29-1,CSGATGTGPDEQYF,TGCAGCGGCGCCACCGGGACAGGGCCGGACGAGCAGTACTTC
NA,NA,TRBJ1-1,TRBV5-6,CASSLAGQGRRNTEAFF,TGTGCCAGCAGCTTGGCCGGCCAGGGAAGGCGGAACACTGAAGCTTTCTTT
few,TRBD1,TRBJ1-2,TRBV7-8,CASSLGSGGNGDGYTF,TGTGCCAGCAGCTTAGGCTCAGGGGGCAATGGTGATGGCTACACCTTC
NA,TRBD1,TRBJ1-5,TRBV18,CASSPGSRQGIQPQHF,TGTGCCAGCTCACCCGGTAGTCGACAGGGTATTCAGCCCCAGCATTTT
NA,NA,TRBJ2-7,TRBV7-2,CASSTGSSYEQYF,TGTGCCAGCAGCACAGGATCGTCCTACGAGCAGTACTTC
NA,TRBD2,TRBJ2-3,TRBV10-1,CASRPSGRAGADTQYF,TGCGCCAGCAGACCTAGCGGGAGGGCCGGTGCAGATACGCAGTATTTT
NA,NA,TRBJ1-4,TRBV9,CASSGKGSTNEKLFF,TGTGCCAGCAGCGGTAAGGGGTCAACTAATGAAAAACTGTTTTTT
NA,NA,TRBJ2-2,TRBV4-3,CASSQELGTRINTGELFF,TGCGCCAGCAGCCAAGAATTGGGCACCCGGATAAACACCGGGGAGCTGTTTTTT
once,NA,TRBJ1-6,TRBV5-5,CASSSYYTGMVGSPLHF,TGTGCCAGCAGCTCCTATTACACAGGGATGGTTGGTTCACCCCTCCACTTT
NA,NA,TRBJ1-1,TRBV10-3,CAIKGSGGVGTEAFF,TGTGCCATCAAGGGGTCGGGGGGCGTCGGCACTGAAGCTTTCTTT
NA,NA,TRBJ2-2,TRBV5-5,CASSFGGGLVGELFF,TGTGCCAGCAGCTTTGGGGGCGGCCTTGTAGGGGAGCTGTTTTTT
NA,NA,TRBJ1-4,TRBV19,CASSSQQGSTEKKLFF,TGTGCCAGTAGTAGCCAACAGGGTAGTACGGAGAAAAAACTGTTTTTT
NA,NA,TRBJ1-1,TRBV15,CATSRVKGGTEAFF,TGTGCCACCAGCAGAGTCAAAGGGGGAACTGAAGCTTTCTTT
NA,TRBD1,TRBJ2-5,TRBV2,CASSRDRGETQYF,TGTGCCAGCAGTAGGGACAGGGGAGAGACCCAGTACTTC
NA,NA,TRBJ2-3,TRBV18,CASSPSGSTDTQYF,TGTGCCAGCTCACCTAGCGGCTCCACAGATACGCAGTATTTT
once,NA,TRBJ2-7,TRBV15,CATSRDLGHLSYEQYF,TGTGCCACCAGCAGAGATCTAGGACACCTCTCCTACGAGCAGTACTTC
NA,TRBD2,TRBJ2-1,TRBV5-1,CASSLVSGRDNEQFF,TGCGCCAGCAGCTTGGTTAGCGGGAGGGACAATGAGCAGTTCTTC
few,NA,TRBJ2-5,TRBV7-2,CASSLVHFGREETQYF,TGTGCCAGCAGCTTAGTCCACTTCGGGAGAGAAGAGACCCAGTACTTC
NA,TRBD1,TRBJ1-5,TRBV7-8,CASSTGTGVWDNQPQHF,TGTGCCAGCAGCACCGGGACAGGGGTCTGGGACAATCAGCCCCAGCATTTT
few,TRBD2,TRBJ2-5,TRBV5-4,CASSSPMGSGSGETQYF,TGTGCCAGCAGTTCCCCGATGGGAAGCGGGAGTGGGGAGACCCAGTACTTC